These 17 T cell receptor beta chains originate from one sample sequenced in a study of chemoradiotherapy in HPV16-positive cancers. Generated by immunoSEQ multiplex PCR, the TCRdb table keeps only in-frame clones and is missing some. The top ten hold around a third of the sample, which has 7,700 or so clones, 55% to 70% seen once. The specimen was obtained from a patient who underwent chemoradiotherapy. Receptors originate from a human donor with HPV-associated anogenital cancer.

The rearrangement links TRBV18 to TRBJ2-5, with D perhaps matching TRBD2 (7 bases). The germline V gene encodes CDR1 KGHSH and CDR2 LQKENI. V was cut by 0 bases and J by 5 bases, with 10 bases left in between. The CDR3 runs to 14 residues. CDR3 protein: CASSPPRGGETQYF. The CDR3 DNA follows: TGTGCCAGCTCACCACCAAGGGGGGGCGAGACCCAGTACTTC.

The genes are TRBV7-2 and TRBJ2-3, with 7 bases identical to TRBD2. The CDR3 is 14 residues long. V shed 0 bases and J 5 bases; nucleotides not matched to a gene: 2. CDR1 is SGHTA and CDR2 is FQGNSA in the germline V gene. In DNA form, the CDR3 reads TGTGCCAGCAGCTTAGCCGGCGGGGGAGATACGCAGTATTTT. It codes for CASSLAGGGDTQYF.

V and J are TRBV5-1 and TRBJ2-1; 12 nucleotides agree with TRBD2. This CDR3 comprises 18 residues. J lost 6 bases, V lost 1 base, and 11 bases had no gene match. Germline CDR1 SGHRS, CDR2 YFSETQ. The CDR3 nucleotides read TGCGCCAGCAGCTTGCATCCCTATACGACTAGCGGGAGCAATGAGCAGTTCTTC. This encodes CASSLHPYTTSGSNEQFF.

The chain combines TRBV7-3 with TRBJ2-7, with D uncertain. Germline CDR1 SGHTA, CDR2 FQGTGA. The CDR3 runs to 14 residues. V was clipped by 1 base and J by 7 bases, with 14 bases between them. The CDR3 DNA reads TGTGCCAGCAGCTTAAACTCCCGGGCTGAAGAGCAGTACTTC. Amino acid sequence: CASSLNSRAEEQYF.

The CDR3, as DNA: TGTGCCAGCAGCGGGCGGGGGCCCACGGGCACAGATACGCAGTATTTT. Protein: CASSGRGPTGTDTQYF. The chain links TRBV5-4 to TRBJ2-3; D possibly corresponds to TRBD2 (7 bases). The CDR3 loop spans 16 amino acids. With 4 bases removed from V and 1 base from J, the gap between germline ends came to 16 bases. The germline V gene has CDR1 SGHNT and CDR2 YYREEE (reference sequence).

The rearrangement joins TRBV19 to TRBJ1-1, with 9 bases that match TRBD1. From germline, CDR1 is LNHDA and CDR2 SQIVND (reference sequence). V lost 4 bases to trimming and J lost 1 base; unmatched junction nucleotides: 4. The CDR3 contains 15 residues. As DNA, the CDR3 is TGTGCCAGTAGTAATCCGGGACAGGGGAACACTGAAGCTTTCTTT. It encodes CASSNPGQGNTEAFF.

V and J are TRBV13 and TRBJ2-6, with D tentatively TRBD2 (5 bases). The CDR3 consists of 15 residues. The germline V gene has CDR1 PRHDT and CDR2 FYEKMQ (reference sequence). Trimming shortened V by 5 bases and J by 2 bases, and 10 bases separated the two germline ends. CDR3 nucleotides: TGTGCCAGCAGCCGAGAGGGAGCTGGGGCCAACGTCCTGACTTTC. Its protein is CASSREGAGANVLTF. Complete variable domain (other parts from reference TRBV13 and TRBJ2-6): AAGVIQSPRHLIKEKRETATLKCYPIPRHDTVYWYQQGPGQDPQFLISFYEKMQSDKGSIPDRFSAQQFSDYHSELNMSSLELGDSALYFCASSREGAGANVLTFGAGSRLTVL.

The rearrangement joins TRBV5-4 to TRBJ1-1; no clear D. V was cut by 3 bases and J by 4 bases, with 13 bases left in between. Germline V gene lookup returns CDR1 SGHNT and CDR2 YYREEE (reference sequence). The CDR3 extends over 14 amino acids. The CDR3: CASSSNRRFTEAFF. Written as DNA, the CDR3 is TGTGCCAGCAGCTCAAACCGAAGGTTCACTGAAGCTTTCTTT.

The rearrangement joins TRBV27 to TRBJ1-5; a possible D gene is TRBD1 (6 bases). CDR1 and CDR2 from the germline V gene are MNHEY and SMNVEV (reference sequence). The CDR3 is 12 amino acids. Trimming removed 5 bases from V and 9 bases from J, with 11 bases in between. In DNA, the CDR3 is TGTGCCAGCAGTACGATCAGGGGGCCCCAGCATTTT. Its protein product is CASSTIRGPQHF.

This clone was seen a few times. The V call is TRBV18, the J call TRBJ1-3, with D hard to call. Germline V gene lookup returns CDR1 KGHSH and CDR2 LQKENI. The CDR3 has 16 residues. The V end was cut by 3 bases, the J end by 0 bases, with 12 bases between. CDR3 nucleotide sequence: TGTGCCAGCTCACCTCTTGACGGTACCTCTGGAAACACCATATATTTT. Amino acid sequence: CASSPLDGTSGNTIYF.

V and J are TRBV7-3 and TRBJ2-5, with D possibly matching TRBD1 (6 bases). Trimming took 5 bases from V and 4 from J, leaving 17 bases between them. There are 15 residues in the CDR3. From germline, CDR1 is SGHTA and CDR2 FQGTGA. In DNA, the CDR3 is TGTGCCAGCAGCCCAACGGTGGGGGCAGCAGAGACCCAGTACTTC. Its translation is CASSPTVGAAETQYF.

CDR3 amino acids: CAWSVGGLAGYNEQFF. As DNA, the CDR3 is TGTGCCTGGAGTGTAGGGGGACTAGCGGGATACAATGAGCAGTTCTTC. The chain has TRBV30 and TRBJ2-1; 13 bases fit TRBD2. Per the germline V gene, CDR1 is GTSNPN and CDR2 is SVGIG (reference sequence). With 0 bases clipped from V and 4 bases from J, the junction kept 3 bases outside the gene matches. The CDR3 has 16 residues.

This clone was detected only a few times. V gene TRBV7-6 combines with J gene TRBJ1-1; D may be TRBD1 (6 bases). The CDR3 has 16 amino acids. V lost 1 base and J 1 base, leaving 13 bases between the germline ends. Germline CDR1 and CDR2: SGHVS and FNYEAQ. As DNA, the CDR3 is TGTGCCAGCAGCTTAGAGAGCTCAGGGGCGAACACTGAAGCTTTCTTT. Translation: CASSLESSGANTEAFF.

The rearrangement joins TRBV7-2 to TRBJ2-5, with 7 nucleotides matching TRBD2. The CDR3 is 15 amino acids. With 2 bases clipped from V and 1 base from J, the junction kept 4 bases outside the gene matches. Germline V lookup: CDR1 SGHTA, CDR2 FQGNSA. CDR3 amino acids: CASSLSGASQETQYF. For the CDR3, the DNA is TGTGCCAGCAGCTTAAGCGGGGCGAGCCAAGAGACCCAGTACTTC.

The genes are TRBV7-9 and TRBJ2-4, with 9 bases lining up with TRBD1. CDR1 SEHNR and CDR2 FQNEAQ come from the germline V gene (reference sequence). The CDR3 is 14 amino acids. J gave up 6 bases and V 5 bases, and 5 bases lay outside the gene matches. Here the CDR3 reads CASSPGTGRNIQYF. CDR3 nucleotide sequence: TGTGCCAGCAGCCCCGGGACAGGGAGAAACATTCAGTACTTC.

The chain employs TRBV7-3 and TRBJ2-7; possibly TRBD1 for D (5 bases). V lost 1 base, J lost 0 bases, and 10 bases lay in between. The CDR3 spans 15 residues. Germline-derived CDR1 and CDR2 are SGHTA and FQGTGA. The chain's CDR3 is CASSLKVDSSYEQYF. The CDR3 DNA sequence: TGTGCCAGCAGCTTAAAGGTTGACAGCTCCTACGAGCAGTACTTC. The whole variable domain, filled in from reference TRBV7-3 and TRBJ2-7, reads GAGVSQTPSNKVTEKGKYVELRCDPISGHTALYWYRQSLGQGPEFLIYFQGTGAADDSGLPNDRFFAVRPEGSVSTLKIQRTERGDSAVYLCASSLKVDSSYEQYFGPGTRLTVT.

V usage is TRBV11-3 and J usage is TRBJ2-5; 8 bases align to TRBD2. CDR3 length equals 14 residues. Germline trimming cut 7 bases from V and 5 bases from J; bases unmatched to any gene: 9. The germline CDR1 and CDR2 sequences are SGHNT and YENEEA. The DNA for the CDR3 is TGTGCCAGCACCGAAGCGGGGGCCGGGGAGACCCAGTACTTC. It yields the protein CASTEAGAGETQYF.